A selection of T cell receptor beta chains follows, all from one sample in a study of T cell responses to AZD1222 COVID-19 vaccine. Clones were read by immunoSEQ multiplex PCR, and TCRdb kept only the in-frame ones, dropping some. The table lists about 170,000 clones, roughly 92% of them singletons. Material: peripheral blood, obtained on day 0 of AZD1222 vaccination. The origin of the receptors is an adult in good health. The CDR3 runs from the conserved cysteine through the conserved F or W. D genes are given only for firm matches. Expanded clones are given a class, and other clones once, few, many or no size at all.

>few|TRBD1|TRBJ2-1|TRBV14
CASSQVSRGLPSILEQFF
TGTGCCAGCAGCCAAGTATCTAGGGGGCTCCCGTCTATTCTTGAGCAGTTCTTC
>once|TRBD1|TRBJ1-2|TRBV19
CASSITGVQAYGYTF
TGTGCCAGTAGTATTACAGGGGTCCAGGCCTATGGCTACACCTTC
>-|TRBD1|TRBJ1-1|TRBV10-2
CASSESTGMNTEAFF
TGCGCCAGCAGTGAGTCGACAGGGATGAACACTGAAGCTTTCTTT
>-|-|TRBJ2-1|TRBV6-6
CASSYSESGREQFF
TGTGCCAGCAGTTACTCTGAGTCCGGCCGGGAGCAGTTCTTC
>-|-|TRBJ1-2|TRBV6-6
CASSYWGGAGGYTF
TGTGCCAGCAGTTACTGGGGGGGCGCAGGGGGCTACACCTTC
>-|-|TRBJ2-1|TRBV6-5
CASRGDSISYNEQFF
TGTGCCAGCAGAGGGGACTCCATCTCCTACAATGAGCAGTTCTTC
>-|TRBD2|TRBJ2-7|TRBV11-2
CASSLMGGYYEQYF
TGTGCCAGCAGCTTAATGGGAGGGTACTACGAGCAGTACTTC
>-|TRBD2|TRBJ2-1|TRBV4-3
CASSLGGNYNEQFF
TGCGCCAGCAGCCTCGGGGGGAACTACAATGAGCAGTTCTTC
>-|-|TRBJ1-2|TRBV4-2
CASSQVAGPYGYTF
TGTGCCAGCAGCCAAGTCGCCGGTCCATATGGCTACACCTTC
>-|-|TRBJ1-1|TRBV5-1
CASSLEDSHEAFF
TGCGCCAGCAGCTTGGAGGACAGCCATGAAGCTTTCTTT
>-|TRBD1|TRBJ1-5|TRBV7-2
CASSSAVQGARQPQHF
TGTGCCAGCAGCTCGGCTGTGCAGGGGGCCCGGCAGCCCCAGCATTTT
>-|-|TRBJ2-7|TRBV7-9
CASSLAQNEQYF
TGTGCCAGCAGCTTAGCCCAAAACGAGCAGTACTTC
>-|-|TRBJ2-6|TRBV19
CASSIRQISSGANVLTF
TGTGCCAGTAGTATCCGACAGATTAGCTCTGGGGCCAACGTCCTGACTTTC
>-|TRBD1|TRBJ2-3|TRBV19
CASSSQTGRTDTQYF
TGTGCCAGTAGTTCCCAGACAGGGCGCACAGATACGCAGTATTTT
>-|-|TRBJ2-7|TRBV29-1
CSVLGLSYEQYF
TGCAGCGTTCTCGGACTATCCTACGAGCAGTACTTC
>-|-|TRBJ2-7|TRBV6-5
CASSTTGYEQYF
TGTGCCAGCAGTACCACGGGCTACGAGCAGTACTTC
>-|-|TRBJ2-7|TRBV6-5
CASSYSRQGGVHEQYF
TGTGCCAGCAGTTACTCGAGACAGGGCGGGGTCCACGAGCAGTACTTC
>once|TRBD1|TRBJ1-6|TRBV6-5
CASKYEGAKNSPLHF
TGTGCCAGCAAATATGAGGGGGCAAAGAATTCACCCCTCCACTTT
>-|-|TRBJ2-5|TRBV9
CASSSPGQETQYF
TGTGCCAGCAGCTCCCCGGGTCAAGAGACCCAGTACTTC
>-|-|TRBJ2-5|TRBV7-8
CASSPGGTQYF
TGTGCCAGCAGCCCAGGAGGGACCCAGTACTTC
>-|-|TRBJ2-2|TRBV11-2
CASSLAGLSHPTGELFF
TGTGCCAGCAGCTTAGCGGGGCTAAGTCACCCAACCGGGGAGCTGTTTTTT
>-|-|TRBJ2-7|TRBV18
CASSPQDFRGEQYF
TGTGCCAGCTCACCGCAAGATTTCAGGGGCGAGCAGTACTTC
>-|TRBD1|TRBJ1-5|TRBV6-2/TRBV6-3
CASSYVVGTGLGDQPQHF
TGTGCCAGCAGTTACGTGGTGGGGACAGGACTCGGAGATCAGCCCCAGCATTTT
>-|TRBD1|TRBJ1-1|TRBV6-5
CASTRTGVSTEAFF
TGTGCCAGCACTCGGACAGGGGTTAGCACTGAAGCTTTCTTT
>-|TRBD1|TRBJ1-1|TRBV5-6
CASSGFGGGDGTEAFF
TGTGCCAGCAGTGGATTTGGAGGGGGCGACGGAACTGAAGCTTTCTTT
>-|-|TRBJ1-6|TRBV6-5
CASRGVDASPLHF
TGTGCCAGCAGAGGGGTAGACGCGTCACCCCTCCACTTT
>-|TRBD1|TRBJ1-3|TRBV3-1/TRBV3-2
CASSTGQGNVGNTIYF
TGTGCCAGCAGCACGGGACAGGGGAACGTCGGAAACACCATATATTTT
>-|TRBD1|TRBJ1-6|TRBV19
CASSTQTGVNSPLHF
TGTGCCAGTAGTACCCAGACAGGGGTGAATTCACCCCTCCACTTT
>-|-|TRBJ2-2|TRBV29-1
CSVQPGGHTGELFF
TGCAGCGTTCAACCAGGGGGGCACACCGGGGAGCTGTTTTTT
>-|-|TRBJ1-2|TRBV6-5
CASSYSGFNYGYTF
TGTGCCAGCAGTTATTCGGGCTTCAACTATGGCTACACCTTC
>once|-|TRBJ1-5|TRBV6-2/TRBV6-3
CASSQDSLNQPQHF
TGTGCCAGCAGTCAGGACAGCCTCAATCAGCCCCAGCATTTT
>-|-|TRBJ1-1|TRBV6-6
CASSYPDRMNTEAFF
TGTGCCAGCAGTTACCCTGACAGGATGAACACTGAAGCTTTCTTT
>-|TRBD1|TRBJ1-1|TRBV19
CASGVWTGGNTEAFF
TGTGCCAGTGGGGTATGGACAGGGGGGAACACTGAAGCTTTCTTT
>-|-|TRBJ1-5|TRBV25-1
CASSESELYQPQHF
TGTGCCAGCAGTGAGTCAGAGCTTTATCAGCCCCAGCATTTT
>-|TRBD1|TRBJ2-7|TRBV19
CASRGQGPYEQYF
TGTGCCAGTAGGGGACAGGGTCCCTACGAGCAGTACTTC
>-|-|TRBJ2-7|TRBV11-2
CASSFQGSYEQYF
TGTGCCAGCAGCTTCCAGGGTTCCTACGAGCAGTACTTC
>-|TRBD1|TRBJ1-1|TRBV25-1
CASSDDRGRSEAFF
TGTGCCAGCAGTGATGACAGGGGGCGTTCTGAAGCTTTCTTT
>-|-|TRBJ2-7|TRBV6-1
CASSGVVGNPSYEQYF
TGTGCCAGCAGTGGAGTTGTAGGGAACCCATCCTACGAGCAGTACTTC
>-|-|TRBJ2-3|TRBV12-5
CASGLDGSNTDTQYF
TGTGCTAGTGGATTGGACGGGAGTAACACAGATACGCAGTATTTT
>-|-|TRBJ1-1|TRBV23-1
CASTQIPGTMNTEAFF
TGCGCCAGCACGCAAATCCCCGGGACAATGAACACTGAAGCTTTCTTT
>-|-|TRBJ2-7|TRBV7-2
CASSFTSGSPAGEQYF
TGTGCCAGCAGCTTCACCAGCGGGTCCCCCGCGGGAGAGCAGTACTTC
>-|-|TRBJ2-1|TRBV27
CASSLSWGAQYNEQFF
TGTGCCAGCAGTCTGTCGTGGGGGGCTCAGTACAATGAGCAGTTCTTC